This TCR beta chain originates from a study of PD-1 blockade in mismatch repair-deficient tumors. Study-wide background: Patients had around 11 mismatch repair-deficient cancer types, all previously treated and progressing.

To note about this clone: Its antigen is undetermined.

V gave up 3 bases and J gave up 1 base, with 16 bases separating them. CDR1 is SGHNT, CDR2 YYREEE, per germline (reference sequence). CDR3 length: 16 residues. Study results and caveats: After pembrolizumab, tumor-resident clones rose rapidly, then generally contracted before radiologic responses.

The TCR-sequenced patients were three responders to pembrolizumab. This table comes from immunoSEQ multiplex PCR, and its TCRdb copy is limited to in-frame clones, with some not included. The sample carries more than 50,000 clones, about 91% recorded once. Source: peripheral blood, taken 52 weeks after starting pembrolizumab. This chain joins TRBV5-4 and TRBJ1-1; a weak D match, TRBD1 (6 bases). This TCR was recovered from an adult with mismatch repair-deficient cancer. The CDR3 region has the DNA TGTGCCAGCAGCTCAGACGAGGGGGTGGGGAACACTGAAGCTTTCTTT. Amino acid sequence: CASSSDEGVGNTEAFF.